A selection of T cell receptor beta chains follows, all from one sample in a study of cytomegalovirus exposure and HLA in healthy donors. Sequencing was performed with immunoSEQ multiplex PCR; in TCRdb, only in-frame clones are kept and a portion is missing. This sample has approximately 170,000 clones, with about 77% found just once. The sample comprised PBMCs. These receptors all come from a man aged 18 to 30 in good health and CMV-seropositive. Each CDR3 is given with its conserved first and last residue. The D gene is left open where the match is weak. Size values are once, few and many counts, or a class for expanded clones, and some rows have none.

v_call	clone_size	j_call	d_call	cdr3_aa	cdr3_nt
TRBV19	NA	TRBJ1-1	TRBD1	CASRTRGHTEAFF	TGTGCCAGTAGAACCAGGGGGCACACTGAAGCTTTCTTT
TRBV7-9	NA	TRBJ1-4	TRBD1	CASSLARQGQDEKLFF	TGTGCCAGCAGCTTAGCTCGACAGGGGCAGGATGAAAAACTGTTTTTT
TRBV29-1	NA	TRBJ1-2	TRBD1	CSVGQGLYGYTF	TGCAGCGTGGGACAGGGCCTCTATGGCTACACCTTC
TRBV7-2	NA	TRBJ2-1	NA	CASSYNRDHNEQFF	TGTGCCAGCAGCTATAACCGGGATCACAATGAGCAGTTCTTC
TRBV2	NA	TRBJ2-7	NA	CATLDTEHYEQYF	TGTGCCACCCTTGACACCGAACACTACGAGCAGTACTTC
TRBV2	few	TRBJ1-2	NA	CASSEQDGYTF	TGTGCCAGCAGTGAACAGGATGGCTACACCTTC
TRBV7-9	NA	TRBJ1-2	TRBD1	CASSLGRGRGSDRGYTF	TGTGCCAGCAGCTTAGGCAGGGGGAGAGGATCGGATCGGGGCTACACCTTC
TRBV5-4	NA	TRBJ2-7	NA	CASSARGAGEQYF	TGTGCCAGCAGCGCCCGTGGAGCGGGCGAGCAGTACTTC
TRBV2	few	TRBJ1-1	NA	CASLTPGVEAFF	TGTGCCAGTCTAACCCCAGGGGTTGAAGCTTTCTTT
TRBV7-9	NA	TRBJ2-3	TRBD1	CASSSQGPDTQYF	TGTGCCAGCAGCTCACAGGGGCCCGATACGCAGTATTTT
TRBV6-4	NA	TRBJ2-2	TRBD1	CASSGHPWARGPGELFF	TGTGCCAGCAGTGGTCACCCCTGGGCCAGGGGGCCCGGGGAGCTGTTTTTT
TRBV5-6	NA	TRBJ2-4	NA	CASSLGDIYIQYF	TGTGCCAGCAGCTTGGGCGACATTTACATTCAGTACTTC
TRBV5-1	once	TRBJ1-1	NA	CASSPTDNFRLNTEAFF	TGCGCCAGCAGCCCGACAGACAATTTTCGTCTGAACACTGAAGCTTTCTTT
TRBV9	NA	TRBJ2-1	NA	CASSVGYAGRNEQFF	TGTGCCAGCAGCGTGGGTTATGCGGGGCGGAATGAGCAGTTCTTC
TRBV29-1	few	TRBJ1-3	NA	CSVLQENTIYF	TGCAGCGTCTTACAGGAAAACACCATATATTTT
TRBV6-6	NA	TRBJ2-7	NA	CASSYSWTANEQYF	TGTGCCAGCAGTTACTCGTGGACAGCAAATGAGCAGTACTTC
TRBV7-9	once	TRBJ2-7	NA	CASSALYEQYF	TGTGCCAGCAGCGCGCTCTACGAGCAGTACTTC
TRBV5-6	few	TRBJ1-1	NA	CASSHIVGGPTEAFF	TGTGCCAGCAGCCACATTGTGGGGGGTCCTACTGAAGCTTTCTTT
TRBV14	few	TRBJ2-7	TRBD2	CASSQGASGAKLQYF	TGTGCCAGCAGCCAAGGGGCTAGCGGGGCTAAGTTGCAGTACTTC
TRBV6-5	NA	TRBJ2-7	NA	CASSYNQGAYEQYF	TGTGCCAGCAGTTACAACCAGGGCGCCTACGAGCAGTACTTC